This T cell receptor beta chain was retrieved from a study of Ad26.COV2.S vaccination and SARS-CoV-2 variants. Across the study: Among those in the COV1001 Ad26.COV2.S trial arm was the donor. Ad26.COV2.S was injected intramuscularly once or twice, 56 days apart. General study findings and limits: Those who received the vaccine showed greater spike-specific TCR breadth than those given placebo.

With regard to this clone: The target antigen is unknown.

The treatment here: some 20 received Ad26.COV2.S at low or high dose, single or two shots; about 5 received placebo; per-sample allocation not given. Vaccine and placebo recipients were sampled on day 63 after the first injection. This CDR3 has 14 residues. The germline CDR1 and CDR2 sequences are SGHDT and YYEEEE. Trimming left V 4 bases short and J 2 bases short, with 13 bases between. Method: immunoSEQ multiplex PCR; TCRdb's copy keeps in-frame clones and lacks some. Among about half a million clones listed, approximately 90% were seen once. Sequences were derived from peripheral blood, sampled in a trial of Ad26.COV2.S vaccine versus placebo. This TCR was sampled from a person aged 18 to 65 who received the Ad26.COV2.S COVID-19 vaccine or a placebo. This rearrangement joins TRBV5-6 to TRBJ2-7; no clear D gene. CDR3 amino acids: CASSPSLATYEQYF. The CDR3 DNA reads as TGTGCCAGCAGCCCGTCTCTGGCAACCTACGAGCAGTACTTC.